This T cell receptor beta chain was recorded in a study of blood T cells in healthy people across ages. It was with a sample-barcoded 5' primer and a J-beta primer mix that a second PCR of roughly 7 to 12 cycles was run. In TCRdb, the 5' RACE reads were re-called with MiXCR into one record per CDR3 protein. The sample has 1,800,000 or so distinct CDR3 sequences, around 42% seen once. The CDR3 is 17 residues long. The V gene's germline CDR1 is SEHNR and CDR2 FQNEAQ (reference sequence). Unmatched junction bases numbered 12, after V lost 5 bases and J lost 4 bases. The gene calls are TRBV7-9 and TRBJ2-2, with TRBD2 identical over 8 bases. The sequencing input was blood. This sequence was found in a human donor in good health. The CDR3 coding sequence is TGTGCCAGCAGCGTGTACCCCGGGACTAGGTCCACCGGGGAGCTGTTTTTT. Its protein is CASSVYPGTRSTGELFF.